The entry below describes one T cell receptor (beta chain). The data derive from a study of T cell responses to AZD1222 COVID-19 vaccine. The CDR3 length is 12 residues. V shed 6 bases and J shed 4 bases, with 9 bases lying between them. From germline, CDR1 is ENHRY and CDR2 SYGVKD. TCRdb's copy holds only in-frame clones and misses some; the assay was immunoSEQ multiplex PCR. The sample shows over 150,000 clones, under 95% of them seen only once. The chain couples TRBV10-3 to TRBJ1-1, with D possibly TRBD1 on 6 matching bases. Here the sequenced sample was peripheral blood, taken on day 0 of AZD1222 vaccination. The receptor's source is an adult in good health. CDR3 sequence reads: CAIRGGGTEAFF. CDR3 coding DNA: TGTGCCATCAGGGGAGGGGGCACTGAAGCTTTCTTT.